The rows below give T cell receptor beta chains drawn from one sample of a study of a mutant IDH1 vaccine in newly diagnosed glioma. Profiled with immunoSEQ multiplex PCR; TCRdb holds only in-frame clones, not every one. Of some 66,000 clones listed, around four fifths are singletons. Antigen specificity for these receptors is unknown. The specimen was PBMCs, collected from a glioma patient whose treatment included an IDH1 peptide vaccine. The origin of the receptors is a man aged 25-40 years with glioma. CDR3s include the opening cysteine and the closing phenylalanine or tryptophan. D genes are given only for firm matches. Clone size is given for some rows only: seen once, a few or many times, or a class if the clone is expanded.

-	TRBV7-8	-	TRBJ1-1	CASSFEGGHGAFF	TGTGCCAGCAGCTTCGAGGGGGGGCATGGAGCTTTCTTT
-	TRBV19	-	TRBJ2-7	CASSIGASGSYEQYF	TGTGCCAGTAGTATAGGGGCCAGTGGGTCTTACGAGCAGTACTTC
-	TRBV2	medium-sized	TRBJ2-3	CASTQNSDSPTDTQYF	TGTGCCAGCACCCAAAACTCGGACAGTCCCACAGATACGCAGTATTTT
-	TRBV4-2	-	TRBJ1-1	CASSQVRQGADTEAFF	TGTGCCAGCAGCCAAGTGCGGCAGGGCGCCGACACTGAAGCTTTCTTT
TRBD1	TRBV15	-	TRBJ1-3	CATSRDPGTAPGNTIYF	TGTGCCACCAGCAGAGATCCGGGGACAGCCCCTGGAAACACCATATATTTT
-	TRBV12-2	once	TRBJ2-1	CASRFGLAGGQGYNEQFF	TGTGCAAGTCGCTTCGGACTAGCGGGGGGCCAGGGGTACAATGAGCAGTTCTTC
TRBD1	TRBV7-9	-	TRBJ1-1	CASSSTDRVRTFAPTEAFF	TGTGCCAGCAGTTCAACAGACAGGGTCCGAACATTTGCCCCCACTGAAGCTTTCTTT
-	TRBV10-3	-	TRBJ1-2	CASMRPNYGYTF	TGTGCCTCCATGCGGCCTAACTATGGCTACACCTTC
TRBD2	TRBV6-1	-	TRBJ2-2	CASSPGRVSTGELFF	TGTGCCTCTTCCCCGGGGAGGGTGTCGACCGGGGAGCTGTTTTTT
-	TRBV7-8	-	TRBJ1-5	CASSLGGSQPQHF	TGTGCCAGCAGCCTTGGGGGGAGTCAGCCCCAGCATTTT
TRBD2	TRBV5-6	-	TRBJ2-3	CASSLSGGATDTQYF	TGTGCCAGCAGCTTAAGCGGGGGGGCAACAGATACGCAGTATTTT
-	TRBV19	few	TRBJ1-1	CASSSLGGNTEAFF	TGTGCCAGTAGTTCTCTTGGGGGCAACACTGAAGCTTTCTTT
TRBD1	TRBV6-1	-	TRBJ2-3	CATFHRTGMTDTQYF	TGTGCCACCTTTCACCGGACAGGGATGACAGATACGCAGTATTTT
TRBD1	TRBV5-1	-	TRBJ2-7	CASSLKSGTVKSNYEQYF	TGCGCCAGCAGCTTGAAATCCGGGACAGTCAAGAGCAACTACGAGCAGTACTTC
-	TRBV15	few	TRBJ1-1	CATRGGAAGQTEAFF	TGTGCCACCAGAGGGGGGGCGGCAGGGCAAACTGAAGCTTTCTTT
-	TRBV7-8	-	TRBJ1-1	CASSFQGIGNTEAFF	TGTGCCAGCAGCTTTCAGGGGATTGGGAACACTGAAGCTTTCTTT
TRBD2	TRBV6-1	few	TRBJ2-1	CASSELAGGYNEQFF	TGTGCCAGCAGTGAACTAGCGGGGGGTTACAATGAGCAGTTCTTC
TRBD2	TRBV27	-	TRBJ2-7	CASSSTSGVYEQYF	TGTGCCAGCAGTTCGACTAGCGGGGTATACGAGCAGTACTTC
-	TRBV6-1	-	TRBJ2-2	CASSEIRNTGELFF	TGTGCCAGCAGTGAAATAAGGAACACCGGGGAGCTGTTTTTT
TRBD1	TRBV18	-	TRBJ1-2	CASSHDRGLGYGYTF	TGTGCCAGCTCACACGACAGGGGGCTTGGCTATGGCTACACCTTC
-	TRBV29-1	-	TRBJ1-1	CSVTRGTEAFF	TGCAGCGTTACCCGGGGCACTGAAGCTTTCTTT
-	TRBV10-3	-	TRBJ1-3	CATSGTGSRGRGTIYF	TGTGCCACCAGTGGAACCGGCAGCCGTGGACGGGGCACCATATATTTT
-	TRBV6-6	few	TRBJ1-5	CASSYKRGGSNQPQHF	TGTGCCAGCAGTTACAAGAGGGGCGGGAGCAATCAGCCCCAGCATTTT
TRBD1	TRBV7-9	once	TRBJ2-4	CASSPGTGEIYIQYF	TGTGCCAGCAGCCCAGGGACAGGGGAGATATACATTCAGTACTTC
-	TRBV7-9	-	TRBJ2-3	CASRPTDTQYF	TGTGCCAGCAGACCCACAGATACGCAGTATTTT
TRBD1	TRBV4-1	once	TRBJ2-6	CASSKTGNSGANVLTF	TGCGCCAGCAGCAAGACAGGGAACTCTGGGGCCAACGTCCTGACTTTC
TRBD1	TRBV27	once	TRBJ2-5	CASSPRAGGLRVWGETQYF	TGTGCCAGCAGTCCCCGGGCAGGGGGCTTGAGGGTTTGGGGAGAGACCCAGTACTTC
TRBD1	TRBV19	few	TRBJ1-5	CASKIGRDRGLSNQPQHF	TGTGCCAGTAAGATAGGCCGGGACAGGGGGTTAAGCAATCAGCCCCAGCATTTT
-	TRBV2	-	TRBJ2-3	CASSVTDTQYF	TGTGCCAGCAGTGTGACAGATACGCAGTATTTT
-	TRBV6-1	-	TRBJ2-1	CATIQGGSYNEQFF	TGTGCCACCATTCAGGGGGGTTCCTACAATGAGCAGTTCTTC
-	TRBV4-1	once	TRBJ2-7	CASSHPWAGQSSSYEQYF	TGCGCCAGCAGCCATCCCTGGGCGGGGCAGTCATCCTCCTACGAGCAGTACTTC
TRBD1	TRBV6-5	-	TRBJ1-2	CASRGTDRGVYGYTF	TGTGCCAGCAGGGGGACCGACAGGGGGGTCTATGGCTACACCTTC
-	TRBV19	-	TRBJ2-3	CASRLTSNRVRADTQYF	TGTGCCAGTAGACTTACCTCCAACAGGGTTCGGGCAGATACGCAGTATTTT
-	TRBV2	-	TRBJ1-6	CASSSGTWGSPLHF	TGTGCCAGCAGTTCCGGGACTTGGGGTTCACCCCTCCACTTT
-	TRBV13	-	TRBJ1-2	CASSPRTAGYTF	TGTGCCAGCAGCCCCCGGACAGCTGGCTACACCTTC
TRBD2	TRBV4-1	-	TRBJ2-5	CASSQDLAGGPKETQYF	TGCGCCAGCAGCCAAGATCTTGCGGGGGGACCTAAAGAGACCCAGTACTTC
TRBD1	TRBV28	-	TRBJ2-1	CASSLRDRDFF	TGTGCCAGCAGTTTAAGGGACAGAGACTTCTTC
-	TRBV28	once	TRBJ1-2	CASSYSFTGYGYTF	TGTGCCAGCAGTTACTCCTTCACTGGGTATGGCTACACCTTC
-	TRBV6-1	-	TRBJ1-1	CASSEEAGAMNTEAFF	TGTGCCAGCAGTGAAGAGGCAGGGGCTATGAACACTGAAGCTTTCTTT